Presented here are 13 T cell receptor beta chains from one specimen sequenced in a study of blood T cells in healthy people across ages. The use of a sample-barcoded 5' primer and a J-beta primer mix characterized a second PCR of roughly 6 to 12 cycles. TCRdb used MiXCR to reprocess the 5' RACE reads, holding one entry per CDR3 protein. This sample yields about 1.4 million distinct CDR3 sequences, of which 55% to 75% are seen a single time; 6.5% to 8.5% belongs to the top ten. The sample was blood. All receptors derive from a man younger than 35 in good health.

The rearrangement links TRBV5-1 to TRBJ1-4, with D perhaps TRBD1 (5 bases). Germline CDR1 is SGHRS and CDR2 is YFSETQ. The CDR3 sequence is 16 residues long. Between the trimmed V and J ends, which lost 1 base and 8 bases, there was a span of 18 bases. The CDR3 reads CASSLSPQGEGEKLFF. The CDR3 DNA sequence: TGCGCCAGCAGCTTGTCGCCGCAGGGAGAGGGCGAAAAACTGTTTTTT.

The rearrangement links TRBV3-1 to TRBJ2-5; D may be TRBD2 (7 bases). Germline values: CDR1 LGHDT, CDR2 YNNKEL (reference sequence). Trimming pared 4 bases from V and 11 bases from J, leaving 26 bases between. The CDR3 loop spans 16 amino acids. The chain's CDR3 is CASSPRGRVTYNEQYF. The DNA of the CDR3 is TGTGCCAGCAGCCCTAGGGGGAGGGTCACCTACAATGAGCAGTACTTC.

In its sample, this clonotype was seen a few times. In DNA, the CDR3 is TGTGCCAGCAGCTGGGTGACAGGGAAAGAGACCCAGTACTTC. Translation: CASSWVTGKETQYF. This sequence joins TRBV5-6 and TRBJ2-5, with 7 positions matching TRBD1. Trimming cost V 3 bases and J 3 bases; bases outside gene matches: 5. Germline V gives CDR1 SGHDT, CDR2 YYEEEE. CDR3 length equals 14 residues.

This clonotype was counted between two and nine times. The rearrangement uses TRBV10-3 and TRBJ1-2; perhaps TRBD1 as D (6 bases). The CDR3 has 15 residues. V dropped 8 bases and J dropped 8 bases, with 24 bases sitting between them. Per the germline V gene, CDR1 is ENHRY and CDR2 is SYGVKD. CDR3: CAIGGGTEFPLGYTF. The CDR3, as DNA: TGTGCCATCGGAGGGGGGACGGAGTTCCCCTTAGGCTACACCTTC.

This rearrangement joins TRBV12-3 or TRBV12-4 to TRBJ2-5, with D perhaps TRBD2 (6 bases). The J call is doubtful: the DNA matches TRBJ2-7 better. The length of the CDR3 is 16 residues. CDR3 coding DNA: TGTGCCAGCAGTTTATATTCGGGGGAGAGCTCCTACGAGCAGTACTTC. This translates into CASSLYSGESSYEQYF.

J is TRBJ2-5 and V is TRBV5-1; D gene uncertain. The DNA matches TRBJ2-7 better at its end, which makes the J call doubtful. This CDR3 is built from 14 residues. Germline CDR1 SGHRS, CDR2 YFSETQ. In DNA form, the CDR3 reads TGCGCCAGCAGCTTGGGAGTTATGGGAACCGAGCAGTACTTC. It codes for CASSLGVMGTEQYF.

The chain couples TRBV28 to TRBJ1-2, with 7 bases fitting TRBD1. This CDR3 spans 17 amino acids. Germline V gene data show CDR1 as MDHEN and CDR2 as SYDVKM. J gave up 4 bases and V 4 bases, and 15 bases lay outside the gene matches. The CDR3 protein is CASSYGGEGASGYGYTF. Written as DNA, the CDR3 is TGTGCCAGCAGTTACGGAGGAGAGGGGGCCTCCGGCTATGGCTACACCTTC.

The CDR3 spells CSAKYPQLAVSYNEQFF. CDR3 nucleotides: TGCAGTGCTAAGTATCCCCAACTAGCGGTCTCCTACAATGAGCAGTTCTTC. This chain uses TRBV20-1 with TRBJ2-1, with 8 bases fitting TRBD2. Germline CDR1 and CDR2: DFQATT and SNEGSKA (reference sequence). The CDR3 runs to 17 residues. V lost 4 bases and J lost 0; bases outside the gene matches: 11.

The rearrangement links TRBV11-2 to TRBJ2-7; the D is unclear. CDR1 and CDR2 (germline): SGHAT, FQNNGV. V lost 1 base and J lost 7, with 8 bases in between. The CDR3 sequence is 12 residues long. The CDR3 here is CASSLAWNEQYF. The CDR3 region has the DNA TGTGCCAGCAGCTTAGCTTGGAATGAGCAGTACTTC.

The V gene is TRBV29-1, the J gene TRBJ2-7; D may match TRBD1 or TRBD2 (5 bases each). Germline loops: CDR1 SQVTM, CDR2 ANQGSEA. Trimming removed 3 bases from V and 2 bases from J, with 11 bases in between. CDR3 length equals 13 residues. The CDR3 nucleotides are TGCAGCGTTGATCGGGACGGAACCTACGAGCAGTACTTC. Amino acids: CSVDRDGTYEQYF.

With respect to this clonotype: One end of the junction varies from germline; a read error may be responsible. This sequence joins TRBV20-1 and TRBJ2-7; 7 bases match TRBD2. Germline V lookup: CDR1 DFQATT, CDR2 SNEGSKA (reference sequence). This CDR3 has 13 amino acids. CDR3 DNA sequence: TGTATGGGGAGGGCAGCAGACCGCTACGAGCAGTACTTC. Encoded protein: CMGRAADRYEQYF.

The rearrangement uses TRBV4-1 and TRBJ2-2; D is unresolved. The CDR3 sequence is 15 residues long. CDR1 is MGHRA, CDR2 YSYEKL, per germline. V shed 3 bases and J shed 5 bases, with 13 bases lying between them. DNA for the CDR3: TGCGCCAGCAGCCAGCAGCACTATGGGACCGGGGAGCTGTTTTTT. Translated: CASSQQHYGTGELFF.

The chain couples TRBV7-2 to TRBJ2-5; D is uncertain. The closer fit of TRBJ2-7 to the DNA end suggests the J call may be wrong. The V gene's germline CDR1 is SGHTA and CDR2 FQGNSA. CDR3 length equals 12 residues. The CDR3 DNA is TGTGCCAGCAGCTTAGCAAAGGGCGAGCAGTACTTC. Its protein product is CASSLAKGEQYF.